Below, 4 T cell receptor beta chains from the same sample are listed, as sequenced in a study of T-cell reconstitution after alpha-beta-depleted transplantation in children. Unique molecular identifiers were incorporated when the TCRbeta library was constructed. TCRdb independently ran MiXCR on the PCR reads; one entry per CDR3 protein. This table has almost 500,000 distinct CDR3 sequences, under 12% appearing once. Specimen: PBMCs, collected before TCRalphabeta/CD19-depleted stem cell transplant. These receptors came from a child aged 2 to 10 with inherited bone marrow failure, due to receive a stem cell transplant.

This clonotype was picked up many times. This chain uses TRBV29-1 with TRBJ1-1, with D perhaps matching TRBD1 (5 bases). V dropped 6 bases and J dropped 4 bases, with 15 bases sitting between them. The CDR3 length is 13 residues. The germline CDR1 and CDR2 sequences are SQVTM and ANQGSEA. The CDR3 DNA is TGCAGCGTGGAGGGCAGGGTGACCACTGAAGCTTTCTTT. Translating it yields CSVEGRVTTEAFF.

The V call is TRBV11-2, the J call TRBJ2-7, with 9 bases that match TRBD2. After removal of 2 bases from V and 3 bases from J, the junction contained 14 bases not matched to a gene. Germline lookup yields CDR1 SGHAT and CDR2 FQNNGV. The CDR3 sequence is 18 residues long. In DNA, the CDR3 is TGTGCCAGCAGCTTACGATTTAGCGGGAGCCCGAAAGACTACGAGCAGTACTTC. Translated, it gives CASSLRFSGSPKDYEQYF. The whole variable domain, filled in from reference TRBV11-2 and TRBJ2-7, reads EAGVAQSPRYKIIEKRQSVAFWCNPISGHATLYWYQQILGQGPKLLIQFQNNGVVDDSQLPKDRFSAERLKGVDSTLKIQPAKLEDSAVYLCASSLRFSGSPKDYEQYFGPGTRLTVT.

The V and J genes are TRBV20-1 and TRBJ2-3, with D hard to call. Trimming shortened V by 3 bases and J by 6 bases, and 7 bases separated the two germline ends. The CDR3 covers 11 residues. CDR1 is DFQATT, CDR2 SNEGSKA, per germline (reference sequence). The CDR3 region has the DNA TGCAGTGCTAGCTCCGGCGATACGCAGTATTTT. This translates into CSASSGDTQYF.

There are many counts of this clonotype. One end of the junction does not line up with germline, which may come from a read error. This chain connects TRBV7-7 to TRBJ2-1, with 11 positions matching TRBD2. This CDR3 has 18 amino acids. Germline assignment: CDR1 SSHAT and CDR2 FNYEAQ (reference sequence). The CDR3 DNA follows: TGTGCTAGCAGCCGAATAACTAGCGGGAGCGCCTTATACAATGAGCAGTTCTTC. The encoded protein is CASSRITSGSALYNEQFF.